These 22 T cell receptor beta chains came from one sample sequenced in a study of cytomegalovirus exposure and HLA in healthy donors. PCR amplification relied on 60 Vbeta primers (plus 13 Jbeta primers). Some clones are missing from TCRdb's copy, which holds only in-frame ones; the method was immunoSEQ multiplex PCR. The sample records 100,000 to 130,000 clones, 65% to 80% being singletons. The source material was PBMCs. These receptors came from a male donor in good health and CMV-seronegative.

The chain is built from TRBV19 and TRBJ1-5; 11 bases are a match to TRBD1. With V trimmed by 7 bases and J by 9 bases, 11 bases remained unmatched. Germline-derived CDR1 and CDR2 are LNHDA and SQIVND (reference sequence). The CDR3 runs to 15 residues. CDR3 sequence (DNA): TGTGCCAGTACCGCCCCGGACAGGGGGCTTTGGCCCCAGCATTTT. This codes for CASTAPDRGLWPQHF.

CDR3 protein: CASSAQQGVNTGELFF. CDR3 in DNA: TGTGCCAGCTCGGCGCAACAGGGGGTGAACACCGGGGAGCTGTTTTTT. The chain carries TRBV18 and TRBJ2-2; TRBD1 matches at 8 bases. From germline, CDR1 is KGHSH and CDR2 LQKENI. This CDR3 region has 16 residues. Trimming at V came to 6 bases and at J to 1 base, leaving 7 bases not matched to a gene.

This clone was counted between two and nine times. The chain is built from TRBV29-1 and TRBJ2-5; 9 positions agree with TRBD2. Per germline, CDR1 SQVTM and CDR2 ANQGSEA. J lost 5 bases, V lost 6 bases, and 4 bases had no gene match. CDR3 length: 12 residues. For the CDR3, the DNA is TGCAGCGTGCGGGAGGGTGGGGAGACCCAGTACTTC. This codes for CSVREGGETQYF.

The rearrangement uses TRBV7-2 and TRBJ1-1; maybe TRBD1 (5 bases). Trimming removed 6 bases from V and 1 base from J, with 9 bases in between. CDR1 SGHTA and CDR2 FQGNSA come from the germline V gene. The CDR3 consists of 13 residues. The CDR3 spells CASRRQQNTEAFF. The DNA for the CDR3 is TGTGCCAGCAGGCGACAGCAGAACACTGAAGCTTTCTTT.

J is TRBJ1-1 and V is TRBV7-9; no clear D. This CDR3 contains 13 residues. The V gene's germline CDR1 is SEHNR and CDR2 FQNEAQ (reference sequence). Trimming removed 4 bases from V and 4 bases from J, with 10 bases in between. CDR3 sequence: CASSSGATTEAFF. The CDR3 DNA sequence: TGTGCCAGCAGCTCGGGAGCCACCACTGAAGCTTTCTTT. The full variable domain, in which reference TRBV7-9 and TRBJ1-1 provide the parts outside the CDR3, is DTGVSQNPRHKITKRGQNVTFRCDPISEHNRLYWYRQTLGQGPEFLTYFQNEAQLEKSRLLSDRFSAERPKGSFSTLEIQRTEQGDSAMYLCASSSGATTEAFFGQGTRLTVV.

This clone was found a few times. V usage is TRBV6-4 and J usage is TRBJ1-2, with a tentative D call TRBD1 (5 bases). V was clipped by 2 bases and J by 8 bases, with 12 bases between them. In germline, CDR1 is MRHNA, CDR2 SNTAGT. The CDR3 has 13 amino acids. CDR3 amino acids: CASSDRDAGGYTF. The CDR3 nucleotides read TGTGCCAGCAGTGACAGGGACGCGGGGGGCTACACCTTC.

This chain connects TRBV6-5 to TRBJ2-7; 10 bases agree with TRBD2. V lost 8 bases, J lost 2 bases, and 6 bases stayed unmatched. CDR1 is MNHEY and CDR2 is SVGAGI in the germline V gene. The CDR3 runs 14 residues. In nucleotides, the CDR3 is TGTGCCAGCGGTGAGGGACTAGCGACCTACGAGCAGTACTTC. Amino acid sequence: CASGEGLATYEQYF.

The chain employs TRBV6-5 and TRBJ2-2, with a possible D match to TRBD2 (6 bases). The CDR3 has 14 amino acids. Germline lookup yields CDR1 MNHEY and CDR2 SVGAGI. V shed 2 bases and J shed 6 bases, with 10 bases lying between them. CDR3 protein: CASSYRTSPGELFF. Here the CDR3 DNA reads TGTGCCAGCAGTTACCGAACTAGCCCCGGGGAGCTGTTTTTT.

This clone appeared once. The chain recombines TRBV7-9 with TRBJ2-7, with a possible D match to TRBD1 (6 bases). The CDR3 covers 14 residues. Trimming cost V 2 bases and J 2 bases, with 10 bases left between them. Germline-derived CDR1 and CDR2 are SEHNR and FQNEAQ (reference sequence). The CDR3 loop reads CASSLRQDTYEQYF. Here the CDR3 DNA reads TGTGCCAGCAGCTTAAGACAGGACACCTACGAGCAGTACTTC.

The chain employs TRBV30 and TRBJ1-5, with D possibly matching TRBD1 (6 bases). The V gene's germline CDR1 is GTSNPN and CDR2 SVGIG (reference sequence). The length of the CDR3 is 13 residues. V was pared by 5 bases and J by 4 bases, with 12 bases between. This chain's CDR3 is CAWARDTNQPQHF. The CDR3 DNA reads as TGTGCCTGGGCGAGGGACACGAATCAGCCCCAGCATTTT.

This clone has more than one count but fewer than ten. This rearrangement joins TRBV5-8 to TRBJ1-3; D is uncertain. CDR3 length equals 16 residues. Germline V lookup: CDR1 SGHTS, CDR2 YDEGEE. V lost 1 base to trimming and J lost 2 bases, with 13 bases between them. This CDR3 is CASSLLVVLAGNTIYF. As DNA, the CDR3 is TGTGCCAGCAGCTTGCTTGTGGTACTAGCTGGAAACACCATATATTTT.

This clone was found a few times. The V call is TRBV27, the J call TRBJ2-7, with D possibly matching TRBD2 (5 bases). The ends were cut back, 4 bases at V and 8 bases at J, with 12 bases in the middle. Germline V gene sequence: CDR1 MNHEY, CDR2 SMNVEV (reference sequence). CDR3 size: 12 residues. CDR3 region: CASSSGSLQQYF. CDR3 in DNA: TGTGCCAGCAGTTCGGGGTCGCTACAGCAGTACTTC.

The chain uses TRBV6-1 and TRBJ2-7; TRBD1 aligns across 9 bases. V shed 6 bases and J 2 bases; nucleotides not matched to a gene: 5. This CDR3 region has 14 residues. Germline values: CDR1 MNHNS, CDR2 SASEGT. The CDR3 sequence is CASRAGQGPYEQYF. The CDR3, as DNA: TGTGCCAGCAGAGCGGGACAGGGACCCTACGAGCAGTACTTC.

This sequence joins TRBV28 and TRBJ2-7, with TRBD1 matching 9 bases. Germline V gives CDR1 MDHEN, CDR2 SYDVKM. With V trimmed by 2 bases and J by 1 base, 6 bases remained unmatched. The CDR3 is made up of 16 amino acids. CDR3: CASSLSIGTGSYEQYF. For the CDR3, the DNA is TGTGCCAGCAGTTTAAGTATCGGGACAGGGTCCTACGAGCAGTACTTC.

V usage is TRBV18 and J usage is TRBJ1-2; 9 nucleotides align to TRBD1. Per the germline V gene, CDR1 is KGHSH and CDR2 is LQKENI. The length of the CDR3 is 13 residues. Unmatched junction bases numbered 2, after V lost 3 bases and J lost 6 bases. The CDR3 region has the DNA TGTGCCAGCTCACCTGGGACAGGGAATGGCTACACCTTC. Amino acid sequence: CASSPGTGNGYTF.

This clone turned up a few times. The V gene is TRBV5-4, the J gene TRBJ2-1, with a possible D match to TRBD2 (5 bases). The V and J ends lost 1 base and 8 bases respectively, with 22 bases between them. Germline CDR1 is SGHNT and CDR2 is YYREEE (reference sequence). The CDR3 extends over 17 amino acids. CDR3 sequence: CASSLLLGKSSIHEQFF. The DNA for the CDR3 is TGTGCCAGCAGCTTGTTACTAGGCAAAAGTTCTATCCATGAGCAGTTCTTC.

The V and J genes are TRBV27 and TRBJ2-7; TRBD1 matches 8 bases. Unmatched junction bases numbered 4, after V lost 2 bases and J lost 7 bases. Germline V lookup: CDR1 MNHEY, CDR2 SMNVEV (reference sequence). The CDR3 has 13 residues. Here the CDR3 DNA reads TGTGCCAGCAGTTTAAACAGGGGGATAGAGCAGTACTTC. Translated, it gives CASSLNRGIEQYF.

The CDR3, as DNA: TGTGCCATCCGGGAGGCCAATGAGCAGTTCTTC. As protein: CAIREANEQFF. This chain connects TRBV6-1 to TRBJ2-1; 7 nucleotides match TRBD2. V shed 10 bases and J 6 bases; nucleotides not matched to a gene: 3. Germline CDR1 reads MNHNS; CDR2 reads SASEGT. This CDR3 contains 11 residues.

This chain joins TRBV6-6 and TRBJ1-1, with 7 bases that match TRBD1. J lost 8 bases, V lost 4 bases, and 4 bases had no gene match. The CDR3 totals 12 residues. Germline CDR1 and CDR2: MNHNY and SVGAGI (reference sequence). In DNA form, the CDR3 reads TGTGCCAGCAGTTCTCGCAGGGGGGAAGCTTTCTTT. It codes for CASSSRRGEAFF.

The chain links TRBV7-2 to TRBJ1-1, with D maybe TRBD1 (6 bases). The CDR3 totals 14 residues. The germline gives CDR1 SGHTA, CDR2 FQGNSA. Trimming took off 1 base at V and 2 bases at J, with 8 bases between the two ends. The CDR3 DNA reads as TGTGCCAGCAGCTTAGACAGGGCAAACACTGAAGCTTTCTTT. It yields the protein CASSLDRANTEAFF.

The J gene is TRBJ2-1, the V gene TRBV10-1; 7 bases are a match to TRBD2. J was trimmed by 4 bases and V by 4 bases; bases with no gene match: 13. There are 17 residues in the CDR3. Germline CDR1 WNHNN, CDR2 SYGVQD (reference sequence). CDR3: CASSGDSRETSYNEQFF. The CDR3 DNA follows: TGCGCCAGCAGTGGGGACTCGCGGGAGACTAGTTACAATGAGCAGTTCTTC.

This chain connects TRBV27 to TRBJ2-3; D may be TRBD2 (6 bases). Germline V gene lookup returns CDR1 MNHEY and CDR2 SMNVEV (reference sequence). Deletions cut 5 bases from V and 2 bases from J, with 8 bases between. The CDR3 covers 13 residues. The CDR3 reads CASSLGLTDTQYF. CDR3 sequence (DNA): TGTGCCAGCAGTCTGGGACTCACAGATACGCAGTATTTT.